This is a list of T cell receptor beta chains from one sample in a study of shared clonotypes between healthy human individuals. Only in-frame clones appear in the TCRdb table, and some are missing; sequencing was by immunoSEQ multiplex PCR. The sample consists of about 490,000 clones, 60% to 85% of them appearing once. The sequenced sample was PBMCs. All receptors derive from a woman in her thirties or forties in good health. Some clones in this sample may be carry-over from other donors' samples. CDR3s include the opening cysteine and the closing phenylalanine or tryptophan. Each record gives: J gene, V gene, CDR3 protein.

TRBJ2-3	TRBV5-1	CASSGQGGAPPQYF
TRBJ2-7	TRBV4-1	CASSQEYRTRAGYEQYF
TRBJ2-7	TRBV6-1	CASSKTESYEQYF
TRBJ1-2	TRBV10-3	CAIRDTNTGTGNAYTF
TRBJ1-3	TRBV19	CASSSLSGNTIYF
TRBJ2-1	TRBV7-9	CASSPRTGLGYNEQFF
TRBJ2-7	TRBV28	CASSFGGQGAYEQYF
TRBJ1-4	TRBV2	CASRPTNEKLFF
TRBJ2-1	TRBV28	CASSLRGGSSYNEQFF
TRBJ2-5	TRBV4-1	CASSRLVHQETQYF
TRBJ2-7	TRBV5-6	CASSWGGRYYEQYF
TRBJ1-2	TRBV19	CASSTLRTGNYGYTF
TRBJ2-3	TRBV28	CASSLTGEGTDTQYF
TRBJ2-1	TRBV11-2	CASSFFLADNEQFF
TRBJ2-2	TRBV11-2	CASSSWGHGAGTNTGELFF
TRBJ2-7	TRBV5-1	CASSTTGLRSYEQYF
TRBJ2-3	TRBV19	CASSMYGSGSTDTQYF
TRBJ2-1	TRBV28	CAINSGSGVYNEQFF
TRBJ2-1	TRBV10-3	CAITTGQGLGANEQFF
TRBJ2-5	TRBV19	CASSPLADYQETQYF
TRBJ2-1	TRBV27	CASSEQTGLAGSHEQFF
NA	TRBV6-5	CASSSTGAYYEQYF
TRBJ1-1	TRBV6-6	CASSWGAQMNTEAFF
TRBJ2-2	TRBV9	CASSVAAGGAGELFF
TRBJ2-5	TRBV19	CASSASGRRETQYF
TRBJ2-7	TRBV28	CASSFDRGGLGEQYF
TRBJ2-7	TRBV19	CASSVYEQYF
TRBJ1-2	TRBV7-9	CASSQWTGAYGYTF
TRBJ2-3	TRBV7-6	CASSPTQYTDTQYF
TRBJ1-1	TRBV19	CASSSQPMNTEAFF
TRBJ2-3	TRBV30	CAWSVTDTQYF
TRBJ2-1	TRBV6-1	CAIGTDYNEQFF
TRBJ2-7	TRBV7-3	CASSLNGLAGEQYF
TRBJ1-6	TRBV9	CASSVTTEAVPLHF
TRBJ2-3	TRBV2	CASRGLAGTTDTQYF
TRBJ2-7	TRBV6-5	CASSNGGATSYEQYF
TRBJ2-7	TRBV11-1	CASSRSGIGRIFYEQYF
TRBJ2-5	TRBV5-1	CASSLREPRETQYF
TRBJ2-5	TRBV7-2	CASSIRHQETQYF
TRBJ2-1	TRBV29-1	CSVDATGRSEQFF
TRBJ2-1	TRBV6-1	CASSGIAGGSSYNEQFF
TRBJ2-5	TRBV7-9	CASSLVSAGYETQYF
TRBJ2-1	TRBV10-2	CASSEAREYNEQFF
TRBJ1-3	TRBV5-6	CASSLVGTGLSGNTIYF
TRBJ2-4	TRBV30	CAWSVGGSLQDIQYF
TRBJ2-7	TRBV18	CASSPPSVREATEQYF
TRBJ2-2	TRBV18	CASSPENTNTGELFF
TRBJ1-3	TRBV5-1	CASSLVQGAPFGNTIYF
TRBJ2-7	TRBV28	CASMGHLDLAGGYSYEQYF
TRBJ2-1	TRBV4-3	CASSQAAGGYNEQFF
TRBJ2-5	TRBV10-3	CAISDLGGPQETQYF